The T cell receptor beta chain under discussion was sequenced for a study of blood T cells in healthy people across ages. Through a sample-barcoded 5' primer and a J-beta primer mix, a second PCR was run for about 6 to 11 cycles. The authors tagged each cDNA molecule using a template-switch adaptor with 12 random nucleotides. MiXCR, run by TCRdb on the 5' RACE reads, gives a single entry per CDR3 protein. The data contain hundreds of thousands of distinct CDR3 sequences, 58% of them singletons. V lost 0 bases, J lost 4 bases, and 10 bases lay in between. In germline, CDR1 is LGHNA, CDR2 YSLEER. The CDR3 runs to 15 residues.

This receptor was obtained from a man younger than 45 in good health. Sequenced: blood. The V and J genes are TRBV4-3 and TRBJ2-1; weak D call: TRBD2 (6 bases). The CDR3 loop is CASSQEVGGYNEQFF. CDR3 bases: TGCGCCAGCAGCCAAGAAGTGGGGGGATACAATGAGCAGTTCTTC.